This TCR beta chain was sequenced in a study of blood T cells in healthy people across ages. Points from the study as a whole: Roughly linearly, TCR beta diversity per million T cells fell as age increased.

V lost 0 bases and J 10 bases, leaving 15 bases between the germline ends. Germline V gene lookup returns CDR1 GTSNPN and CDR2 SVGIG (reference sequence). The CDR3 is 13 amino acids. To note about this clonotype: Antigen unknown.

The use of a sample-barcoded 5' primer and a J-beta primer mix characterized a second PCR of about 6 to 12 cycles. TCRdb redid the calling of the 5' RACE reads with MiXCR, one entry per CDR3 protein. The table shows some 1.5 million distinct CDR3 sequences, with 28% occurring only once. This sequence joins TRBV30 and TRBJ1-2, with D maybe TRBD1 (5 bases). This clonotype was sampled from a woman in her 30s in good health. The sequenced sample was blood. The CDR3 loop reads CAWSVLESGPYTF. In DNA, the CDR3 is TGTGCCTGGAGTGTGTTGGAATCGGGACCCTACACCTTC.